This entry describes one T cell receptor (beta chain). CDR1 LNHDA and CDR2 SQIVND come from the germline V gene (reference sequence). V lost 6 bases and J lost 5; bases outside the gene matches: 6. The CDR3 contains 14 residues. This sample is part of a study of blood T cell repertoires in COVID-19. The overall study: Acute and convalescent COVID-19 samples came from the United States, Italy and Spain. T cells, B-cell-depleted T cells, or PBMCs provided the cDNA or gDNA that served as material.

As processed by the authors: Scientists estimated how many nucleated cells there were by amplifying reference gene primers. Only in-frame clones appear in the TCRdb table, and some are missing; sequencing was by immunoSEQ multiplex PCR. For V, J and clone size, that table is used; D and trimming come from the DNA. The sample contains more than 90,000 clones, approximately 80% of which appear only once. Sequencing was carried out using peripheral blood. V usage is TRBV19 and J usage is TRBJ2-5; 10 bases align to TRBD1. This clonotype was sampled from a woman in her seventies with acute or convalescent COVID-19. The CDR3 coding sequence is TGTGCCAGTAGGCAGACAGGGGGCAGGGAGACCCAGTACTTC. It yields the protein CASRQTGGRETQYF.